The rows below give T cell receptor beta chains drawn from one sample of a study of spatial heterogeneity in lung cancer. TCRdb re-called the 5' RACE reads through MiXCR, storing one row per CDR3 protein. The data show about 48,000 distinct CDR3 sequences, roughly 5.7% seen once. Here the sequenced sample was PBMCs, taken at surgery. These receptor sequences come from a male donor with early-stage non-small cell lung cancer. Both conserved end residues are part of each CDR3. The order of the fields is V gene, D gene, J gene, clone size, CDR3 DNA, CDR3 protein. D genes are given only for firm matches. Clone size is stated in some rows and not others, as once, few, many or a class when expanded.

TRBV5-1	-	TRBJ2-7	many	TGCGCCAGCAGCCGGGCGGGGCGGGGCTGGAGGACTTACGAGCAGTACTTC	CASSRAGRGWRTYEQYF
TRBV6-2/TRBV6-3	-	TRBJ2-4	-	TGTGCCAGCAGTTACTCGATCACGACGGGAGTAGCCAAAAACATTCAGTACTTC	CASSYSITTGVAKNIQYF
TRBV3-1	-	TRBJ2-1	many	TGTGCCAGCAGCCAAGAATTGGTCGCCTGGGAGCAGTTCTTC	CASSQELVAWEQFF
TRBV4-2	TRBD2	TRBJ2-7	many	TGTGCCAGCAGCCAACGGACTAGCGGCCCCTACGAGCAGTACTTC	CASSQRTSGPYEQYF
TRBV28	-	TRBJ2-3	many	TGTGCTGCTGGGGCGGGGTTTTTTGATACGCAGTATTTT	CAAGAGFFDTQYF
TRBV27	TRBD1	TRBJ1-2	many	TGTGCCAGCAGTTTACTGGGACAGGGGGGCGGCTACACCTTC	CASSLLGQGGGYTF
TRBV2	-	TRBJ1-5	many	TGTGCCAGCAGGGCTACTTATAGCAATCAGCCCCAGCATTTT	CASRATYSNQPQHF
TRBV4-3	-	TRBJ2-5	many	TGCGCCAGCAGCCAGGGTCGGACGGGTGGGCAAGAGACCCAGTACTTC	CASSQGRTGGQETQYF
TRBV5-1	-	TRBJ1-2	few	TGCGCCAGCAGCTTGGGATGGGAGGGCTATACCAACTATGGCTACACCTTC	CASSLGWEGYTNYGYTF
TRBV7-2	TRBD1	TRBJ1-1	many	TGTGCCAGCAGCGACGGGACAGGGATCCCCGAAGCTTTCTTT	CASSDGTGIPEAFF
TRBV9	-	TRBJ1-1	-	TGTGCCAGCAGCGTAGACCCTAAGAAGGGGATGAACACTGAAGCTTTCTTT	CASSVDPKKGMNTEAFF
TRBV6-2/TRBV6-3	-	TRBJ2-5	many	TGTGCCAGCAGTCCCGGCGCGGGAACGGGGACCCAGTACTTC	CASSPGAGTGTQYF
TRBV4-3	TRBD2	TRBJ2-1	many	TGCGCCAGCAGCCAAGATAGGGAGGGGTACAATGAGCAGTTCTTC	CASSQDREGYNEQFF
TRBV20-1	TRBD2	TRBJ2-3	many	TGCAGTGCTAGAGATCCTGGTAGCGGGAGCACAGATACGCAGTATTTT	CSARDPGSGSTDTQYF
TRBV6-1	-	TRBJ1-5	many	TGTGCCAGCAGTCAGGATTTATATCAGCCCCAGCATTTT	CASSQDLYQPQHF
TRBV7-9	TRBD2	TRBJ2-1	many	TGTGCCAGCAGCCCCCGGCGGGAGGCTTACAATGAGCAGTTCTTC	CASSPRREAYNEQFF
TRBV5-1	TRBD2	TRBJ2-7	many	TGCGCCAGCAGCTTGGGGAGGGCTAGCGGACGATATTACGAGCAGTACTTC	CASSLGRASGRYYEQYF
TRBV12-3/TRBV12-4	TRBD1	TRBJ1-3	-	TGTGCCAGCAGTCCGACAGGGGCCGGAAACACCATATATTTT	CASSPTGAGNTIYF
TRBV19	-	TRBJ2-6	many	TGTGCCAGTAGTATATTAGGGGCAGCTACCTCTGGGGCCAACGTCCTGACTTTC	CASSILGAATSGANVLTF
TRBV15	TRBD2	TRBJ2-7	medium-sized	TGTGCCACCAGCAGAGATTCTCGTTCACTAGCGAAAGGGACCTACGAGCAGTACTTC	CATSRDSRSLAKGTYEQYF
TRBV7-2	-	TRBJ1-1	few	TGTGCCAGCAGCTTTGGATCAGCGAACACTGAAGCTTTCTTT	CASSFGSANTEAFF
TRBV27	-	TRBJ1-1	few	TGTTCCAGCAGTACAGTCGGGGGTATGGACACTGAAGCTTTCTTT	CSSSTVGGMDTEAFF
TRBV29-1	-	TRBJ2-5	many	TGCAGCGTTGCAGGTTCTTGGGGAGAGACCCAGTACTTC	CSVAGSWGETQYF
TRBV14	TRBD1	TRBJ1-2	many	TGTGCCAGCAGCCAAGATCCAGGGGGCTTAGGAAACTATGGCTACACCTTC	CASSQDPGGLGNYGYTF
TRBV4-3	-	TRBJ2-1	-	TGCGCCAGCAGCCAAGGACCTATAAATGAGCAGTTCTTC	CASSQGPINEQFF
TRBV12-3/TRBV12-4	-	TRBJ2-7	many	TGTGCCAGCAGTTCCATGCGGGGGACAGCTTCCCCGCAGTACTTC	CASSSMRGTASPQYF
TRBV7-3	-	TRBJ1-2	many	TGTGCCAGCAGCGCAACGGGAGCTGGGAACTATGGCTACACCTTC	CASSATGAGNYGYTF
TRBV12-3/TRBV12-4	-	TRBJ1-1	few	TGTGCCAGCAGTTTCCAGGGGCGGTTTACTGAAGCTTTCTTT	CASSFQGRFTEAFF
TRBV5-4	-	TRBJ2-7	-	TGTGCCAGCAGCTTACCAGGGGAAGTCTACGAGCAGTACTTC	CASSLPGEVYEQYF
TRBV9	TRBD2	TRBJ2-5	many	TGTGCCAGCAGCGCAGGACTAGCGGGACTGCAAGAGACCCAGTACTTC	CASSAGLAGLQETQYF
TRBV7-9	-	TRBJ1-3	-	TGTACCAGCAGCCAACTCGGGACAACTACTTCTTTT	CTSSQLGTTTSF
TRBV3-1	-	TRBJ2-5	many	TGTGCCAGCAGCCAAGATCCTATAGGGGGGGGCAGCCAAGAGACCCAGTACTTC	CASSQDPIGGGSQETQYF
TRBV30	TRBD1	TRBJ2-7	many	TGTGCCTGGAGTCCGACCGCCACAGGGGGCGAGCAGTACTTC	CAWSPTATGGEQYF
TRBV4-2	-	TRBJ2-5	many	TGTGCCAGCAGCCAAGTCGGAGGGGCAGAGACCCAGTACTTC	CASSQVGGAETQYF
TRBV9	TRBD1	TRBJ2-7	many	TGTGCCAGCAGCCTTCGGGACAGGGGGGACGAGCAGTACTTC	CASSLRDRGDEQYF
TRBV6-5	TRBD1	TRBJ1-5	many	TGTGCCAGCAGTCGCGGGACAGGGGGCAGTCAGCCCCAGCATTTT	CASSRGTGGSQPQHF
TRBV27	TRBD2	TRBJ2-3	many	TGTGCCAGCAGTGCCCTTAGCGGGAGGAGTGGCACAGATACGCAGTATTTT	CASSALSGRSGTDTQYF
TRBV12-3/TRBV12-4	TRBD1	TRBJ2-1	many	TGTGCCAGCACCAGGTCCGGGACAGACAATGAGCAGTTCTTC	CASTRSGTDNEQFF
TRBV28	TRBD2	TRBJ2-5	many	TGTGCCAGCAGTCCCCGGGGGGTTCTAGAAGAGACCCAGTACTTC	CASSPRGVLEETQYF
TRBV7-9	-	TRBJ2-5	many	TGTGCCAGCAGCTTAGAACGGCTCCGGGAGACCCAGTACTTC	CASSLERLRETQYF
TRBV4-2	TRBD1	TRBJ2-3	many	TGTGCCAGCAGCCACCGCGGGACAGGTCACAAAACGACTAGCACAGATACGCAGTATTTT	CASSHRGTGHKTTSTDTQYF
TRBV29-1	TRBD1	TRBJ2-5	many	TGCAGCGGATACAGGGGAGAGACCCAGTACTTC	CSGYRGETQYF
TRBV3-1	TRBD2	TRBJ2-5	many	TGTGCCAGCAGCCAGACTAGCGGGGAGCAAGAGACCCAGTACTTC	CASSQTSGEQETQYF
TRBV12-3/TRBV12-4	-	TRBJ2-6	many	TGTGCCAGCAGTTTAATGACCTCTGGGGCCAACGTCCTGACTTTC	CASSLMTSGANVLTF
TRBV7-8	-	TRBJ2-2	many	TGTGCCAGCAGCTCAGGACTGCCTCCCGAGGAGCTGTTTTTT	CASSSGLPPEELFF
TRBV2	-	TRBJ2-5	few	TGTGCCAGCAGGACCCCAGGGGGGCGTGAGACCCAGTACTTC	CASRTPGGRETQYF
TRBV11-2	TRBD2	TRBJ2-7	few	TGTGCCAGCAGCCCTCGTGGGACTAGGGAGTACGAGCAGTACTTC	CASSPRGTREYEQYF
TRBV7-8	TRBD1	TRBJ1-1	many	TGTGCCAGCAGCTTATACTCCGGGACAGGGGGCACTGAAGCTTTCTTT	CASSLYSGTGGTEAFF
TRBV5-6	-	TRBJ2-7	-	TGTGCCAGCAGCTGGGGGGGCCCACCGGACGAGCAGTACTTC	CASSWGGPPDEQYF
TRBV5-1	-	TRBJ2-6	many	TGCGCCAGCACCTCTAGCGCTGGGGCCAACGTCCTGACTTTC	CASTSSAGANVLTF
TRBV27	-	TRBJ1-3	many	TGTGCCAGCCGGACAGTAGGTGCGCCTGGAAACACCATATATTTT	CASRTVGAPGNTIYF
TRBV5-4	-	TRBJ2-7	many	TGTGCCAGCAGCTTGGACTTTTCCGGGGACGAGCAGTACTTC	CASSLDFSGDEQYF
TRBV5-1	TRBD1	TRBJ2-2	many	TGCGCCAGCAGCTCAATCCCCGGGACAGGGGAAACCGGGGAGCTGTTTTTT	CASSSIPGTGETGELFF
TRBV15	TRBD1	TRBJ2-5	many	TGTGCCACCAGCAGTCGACAGGGTCGCAGGGAGACCCAGTACTTC	CATSSRQGRRETQYF
TRBV28	-	TRBJ2-5	many	TGTGCCAGCAGCCCTCCCACAGGACAGACCCAGTACTTC	CASSPPTGQTQYF
TRBV7-6	TRBD2	TRBJ2-3	many	TGTGCCAGCAGCTTAGCGAGGAGCAGTCTAGCGGGAGGGGAAGATACGCAGTATTTT	CASSLARSSLAGGEDTQYF
TRBV6-6	TRBD2	TRBJ2-3	many	TGTGCCAGCAGTTCCGGACTAGCGGGAATCACAGATACGCAGTATTTT	CASSSGLAGITDTQYF